The 19 T cell receptor beta chains presented below share a single source sample, sequenced in a study of T-cell reconstitution after alpha-beta-depleted transplantation in children. Whole-study results and caveats: Most T-cell counts and diversity one year after the transplant came from T cells that were newly produced.

These receptors lack a known antigen. A TCRbeta library incorporating unique molecular identifiers was prepared. Via MiXCR, TCRdb re-called the PCR reads, giving one row per CDR3 protein. The table has about 300,000 distinct CDR3 sequences, approximately 7.3% seen once. Material: peripheral blood, obtained 360 days after TCRalphabeta/CD19-depleted stem cell transplant. These receptor sequences come from a female patient aged 2-9 years who had a stem cell transplant for Fanconi anemia, so the T cells may come from the graft donor.

This chain connects TRBV9 to TRBJ2-3, with 8 bases lining up with TRBD2. CDR1 and CDR2 (germline): SGDLS, YYNGEE. This CDR3 spans 19 amino acids. The V and J ends lost 0 bases and 0 bases, in that order; junction bases with no gene match: 12. CDR3 sequence: CASSVALAVLAGSTDTQYF. The DNA of the CDR3 is TGTGCCAGCAGCGTAGCCCTAGCGGTTCTAGCGGGTAGCACAGATACGCAGTATTTT. Together with reference TRBV9 and TRBJ2-3, the CDR3 gives the full variable domain: DSGVTQTPKHLITATGQRVTLRCSPRSGDLSVYWYQQSLDQGLQFLIQYYNGEERAKGNILERFSAQQFPDLHSELNLSSLELGDSALYFCASSVALAVLAGSTDTQYFGPGTRLTVL.

This clonotype has a count of ten or more. The chain joins TRBV5-1 to TRBJ2-3, with D perhaps assigned TRBD1 or TRBD2 (5 bases each). The germline V and J ends were trimmed by 0 bases and 1 base, with 12 bases remaining between them. The CDR3 length is 16 residues. The germline V gene has CDR1 SGHRS and CDR2 YFSETQ. CDR3: CASSLGSGLGTDTQYF. The CDR3 bases are TGCGCCAGCAGCTTGGGTTCGGGGCTAGGCACAGATACGCAGTATTTT. The full variable domain, with the rest looked up from reference TRBV5-1 and TRBJ2-3, is KAGVTQTPRYLIKTRGQQVTLSCSPISGHRSVSWYQQTPGQGLQFLFEYFSETQRNKGNFPGRFSGRQFSNSRSEMNVSTLELGDSALYLCASSLGSGLGTDTQYFGPGTRLTVL.

This chain connects TRBV5-1 to TRBJ2-5; 7 nucleotides agree with TRBD2. This CDR3 is built from 15 residues. From germline, CDR1 is SGHRS and CDR2 YFSETQ. V was pared by 4 bases and J by 1 base, with 7 bases of the junction left unmatched. CDR3 coding DNA: TGCGCCAGCAGCCCGCCTGGGAGGGCCCAAGAGACCCAGTACTTC. Encoded protein: CASSPPGRAQETQYF.

The genes are TRBV4-1 and TRBJ2-1; 9 bases map to TRBD2. CDR3 length: 15 residues. Germline V gives CDR1 MGHRA, CDR2 YSYEKL. V trimming: 1 base; J trimming: 8 bases; junction bases outside the gene matches: 6. CDR3 sequence (DNA): TGCGCCAGCAGCCAAGGCGCGGGGGGGCCGGATGAGCAGTTCTTC. Translating it yields CASSQGAGGPDEQFF.

This clonotype was counted only a few times. The chain recombines TRBV20-1 with TRBJ1-2; D call uncertain. Germline CDR1 and CDR2: DFQATT and SNEGSKA (reference sequence). The CDR3 runs to 17 residues. Trimming removed 1 base from V and 0 bases from J, with 18 bases in between. CDR3 protein: CSARGVSLTYPNYGYTF. The CDR3 bases are TGCAGTGCTAGAGGGGTCAGCCTTACGTACCCTAACTATGGCTACACCTTC.

There are many counts of this clonotype. The J gene is TRBJ1-1, the V gene TRBV7-9, with a tentative D call TRBD1 (5 bases). Germline values: CDR1 SEHNR, CDR2 FQNEAQ (reference sequence). The CDR3 extends over 12 amino acids. V was cut by 5 bases and J by 7 bases, with 11 bases left in between. DNA for the CDR3: TGTGCCAGCAGCCCCCAGGGTATTGAAGCTTTCTTT. Its protein product is CASSPQGIEAFF.

The sample holds a few counts of this clonotype. The chain combines TRBV7-9 with TRBJ1-4; no clear D. The CDR3 has 14 residues. Looked up from germline, CDR1 is SEHNR and CDR2 is FQNEAQ (reference sequence). The ends were cut back, 1 base at V and 7 bases at J, with 10 bases in the middle. The CDR3 nucleotides read TGTGCCAGCAGCTTAGGGACGGAAGGTGAAAAACTGTTTTTT. Translated: CASSLGTEGEKLFF.

V gene TRBV11-3 combines with J gene TRBJ2-5, with D perhaps TRBD1 (5 bases). The germline V and J ends were trimmed by 3 bases and 5 bases, with 7 bases remaining between them. CDR1 and CDR2 (germline): SGHNT, YENEEA. CDR3 length: 12 residues. CDR3 amino acids: CASSFNRETQYF. The CDR3 DNA follows: TGTGCCAGCAGCTTCAACAGGGAGACCCAGTACTTC.

This clonotype was found a few times. This chain joins TRBV11-2 and TRBJ2-1; no definite D call. V was trimmed by 0 bases and J by 7 bases, leaving 13 bases between them. The CDR3 length is 15 residues. Germline V gene sequence: CDR1 SGHAT, CDR2 FQNNGV. In nucleotides, the CDR3 is TGTGCCAGCAGCTTAGAGGGTCTAGAAGGAAATGAGCAGTTCTTC. Its translation is CASSLEGLEGNEQFF.

In its sample, this clonotype was seen many times. This sequence joins TRBV7-2 and TRBJ2-3; D is undetermined. Germline V lookup: CDR1 SGHTA, CDR2 FQGNSA. Trimming removed 3 bases at V and 6 bases at J, with 16 bases between. The CDR3 is made up of 15 amino acids. Here the CDR3 DNA reads TGTGCCAGCAGCTTTTCCTTTCATATGACTGATACGCAGTATTTT. Residues: CASSFSFHMTDTQYF. Full variable domain (remainder filled in from reference TRBV7-2 and TRBJ2-3): GAGVSQSPSNKVTEKGKDVELRCDPISGHTALYWYRQSLGQGLEFLIYFQGNSAPDKSGLPSDRFSAERTGGSVSTLTIQRTQQEDSAVYLCASSFSFHMTDTQYFGPGTRLTVL.

This clonotype was detected many times. V and J are TRBV30 and TRBJ2-1, with 8 bases fitting TRBD2. Germline V gene data show CDR1 as GTSNPN and CDR2 as SVGIG (reference sequence). V trimming: 6 bases; J trimming: 1 base; junction bases outside the gene matches: 8. The CDR3 has 15 amino acids. The CDR3 DNA sequence: TGTGCCTGCGGGAGGGCTGAGAGATCCTACAATGAGCAGTTCTTC. Translation: CACGRAERSYNEQFF. Looking up the rest from reference TRBV30 and TRBJ2-1 gives the full variable domain: SQTIHQWPATLVQPVGSPLSLECTVEGTSNPNLYWYRQAAGRGLQLLFYSVGIGQISSEVPQNLSASRPQDRQFILSSKKLLLSDSGFYLCACGRAERSYNEQFFGPGTRLTVL.

The CDR3 is CASSQGLAGGADTQYF. CDR3 sequence (DNA): TGTGCCAGCAGCCAAGGGCTAGCGGGGGGAGCAGATACGCAGTATTTT. This sequence joins TRBV4-2 and TRBJ2-3, with TRBD2 identical over 11 bases. V shed 1 base, J shed 4 bases, and the junction held 4 bases outside the gene matches. Germline CDR1 LGHNA, CDR2 YNFKEQ. The CDR3 is 16 amino acids.

This clonotype has a count of ten or more. The gene calls are TRBV20-1 and TRBJ2-7, with D possibly matching TRBD2 (5 bases). Germline lookup yields CDR1 DFQATT and CDR2 SNEGSKA (reference sequence). Trimming removed 6 bases from V and 3 bases from J, with 18 bases in between. The CDR3 is made up of 14 amino acids. DNA of the CDR3: TGCAGTGCCCGGTACAGCGGCCAAAACTACGAGCAGTACTTC. Translating gives CSARYSGQNYEQYF.

In this sample, this clonotype turned up many times. The chain joins TRBV6-2 or TRBV6-3 to TRBJ1-2; 8 bases are shared with TRBD1. Germline trimming cut 8 bases from V and 4 bases from J; bases unmatched to any gene: 9. The CDR3 totals 14 residues. Germline V CDR1 and CDR2: MNHEY, SVGEGT. In DNA form, the CDR3 reads TGTGCCAGCGGTCGAGGGACAGGCAGCTATGGCTACACCTTC. Amino acids: CASGRGTGSYGYTF.

This clonotype was detected ten times or more. CDR3 DNA sequence: TGTGCCAGCAGCCAAGCCTTTTTAGCGGGGGAGCCTAATGAGCAGTTCTTC. It encodes CASSQAFLAGEPNEQFF. This sequence joins TRBV3-1 and TRBJ2-1, with 9 bases fitting TRBD2. CDR3 length: 17 amino acids. The V segment lost 1 base and the J segment 7 bases; nucleotides outside the gene matches: 11. Germline V gene data show CDR1 as LGHDT and CDR2 as YNNKEL (reference sequence).

This clonotype came up many times. This chain links TRBV12-3 or TRBV12-4 with TRBJ2-6, with unresolved D. The CDR3 is 15 amino acids. V lost 7 bases, J lost 1 base, and 11 bases lay in between. DNA for the CDR3: TGTGCCAGCACTCCGTTAAGGTCTGGGGCCAACGTCCTGACTTTC. It yields the protein CASTPLRSGANVLTF.

This clonotype was counted many times. The chain links TRBV12-3 or TRBV12-4 to TRBJ2-7; 12 bases are a match to TRBD2. J lost 7 bases, V lost 6 bases, and 10 bases had no gene match. CDR3 length equals 15 residues. The CDR3 is CASSLLAGGPGEQYF. CDR3 nucleotide sequence: TGTGCCAGCAGCCTTCTAGCGGGAGGGCCGGGGGAGCAGTACTTC.

This clonotype has ten or more counts. Here the CDR3 reads CASSLVDRTEAFF. In DNA, the CDR3 is TGCGCCAGCAGCTTGGTGGACAGGACTGAAGCTTTCTTT. This chain uses TRBV5-1 with TRBJ1-1; 7 bases fit TRBD1. In germline, CDR1 is SGHRS, CDR2 YFSETQ. The CDR3 loop spans 13 amino acids. The trim removed 0 bases at V and 5 bases at J, leaving 1 base unmatched.

This clonotype was recorded at least ten times. The chain employs TRBV20-1 and TRBJ2-7; either TRBD1 or TRBD2 may fit D (5 bases each). The length of the CDR3 is 14 residues. V shed 5 bases and J shed 3 bases, with 17 bases lying between them. Germline lookup yields CDR1 DFQATT and CDR2 SNEGSKA (reference sequence). CDR3 nucleotide sequence: TGCAGTGCTCTGGGACGGGAAAAGCTCTACGAGCAGTACTTC. It encodes CSALGREKLYEQYF.